The rows below give T cell receptor beta chains drawn from one sample of a study of graft-versus-host responses after intestinal transplantation. Clones were sequenced by immunoSEQ multiplex PCR, and TCRdb holds only the in-frame ones, with some missing. The sample consists of around 10,000 clones, roughly 27% of them appearing once. The material was alloreactive CD4+ T cells from a mixed lymphocyte reaction culture, obtained before intestinal transplant. The receptors were gathered from a human patient who received an intestinal transplant. Each CDR3 is given with its conserved first and last residue. The D gene is left open where the match is weak. Size values are once, few and many counts, or a class for expanded clones, and some rows have none.

d_gene	j_gene	abundance	v_gene	CDR3nt	CDR3aa
-	TRBJ1-1	-	TRBV5-1	TGCGCCAGCAGCTTGGGGTTTGGAGAAGCTTTCTTT	CASSLGFGEAFF
-	TRBJ2-1	-	TRBV6-5	TGTGCCAGCGGGAGTAACTTTGTGAATGAGCAGTTCTTC	CASGSNFVNEQFF
-	TRBJ2-1	-	TRBV5-1	TGCGCCAGCAGCTTGGTGGTCGAGGATGAGCAGTTCTTC	CASSLVVEDEQFF
-	TRBJ1-5	few	TRBV6-6	TGTGCCAGCAGTGACACAGGCAATCAGCCCCAGCATTTT	CASSDTGNQPQHF
-	TRBJ2-1	few	TRBV30	TGTGCCTGCGAGGGCCCATCCCCGTTGGAGCAGTTCTTC	CACEGPSPLEQFF
-	TRBJ2-7	medium-sized	TRBV6-1	TGTGCCGGGGGCGGGCTATTGTACGAGCAGTACTTC	CAGGGLLYEQYF
TRBD1	TRBJ1-1	-	TRBV18	TGTGCCAGCTCACCCGGACAGGGGATTGAAGCTTTCTTT	CASSPGQGIEAFF
-	TRBJ2-7	once	TRBV28	TGTGCCAGCAGTTCCAGGGGAGCCTACGAGCAGTACTTC	CASSSRGAYEQYF
-	TRBJ2-7	-	TRBV4-2	TGTGCCAGCAGCCAAGTGGGAGAGGGCTACGAGCAGTACTTC	CASSQVGEGYEQYF
-	TRBJ2-7	-	TRBV11-2	TGTGCCAGCAGCCCTGGACTTGATCCTTCCTACGAGCAGTACTTC	CASSPGLDPSYEQYF
-	TRBJ1-2	medium-sized	TRBV6-5	TGTGCCAGCAGTTACTCAGAACAGGGCGTCAACTATGGCTACACCTTC	CASSYSEQGVNYGYTF
-	TRBJ1-1	few	TRBV19	TGTGCCAGTAGCTTAGGGCTGGCTGAAGCTTTCTTT	CASSLGLAEAFF
-	TRBJ2-7	-	TRBV13	TGCGCCAGCAGCCAAGAGCCCCATCGGGGGTCCGAGCAGTACTTC	CASSQEPHRGSEQYF
-	TRBJ1-2	-	TRBV10-3	TGTGCCATCAGTTGGATGGGGGGGGCGCGTGGCTACACCTTC	CAISWMGGARGYTF
TRBD2	TRBJ2-5	-	TRBV4-3	TGCGCCAGCAGCCAAGTCACGGGAGGGCAAGAGACCCAGTACTTC	CASSQVTGGQETQYF
-	TRBJ1-1	few	TRBV6-5	TGTGCCAGCAGTTACTTTCTGGCCCCGAACACTGAAGCTTTCTTT	CASSYFLAPNTEAFF
-	TRBJ2-1	-	TRBV2	TGTGCCAGCAGTTTGTCCGGGAACTATGAGCAGTTCTTC	CASSLSGNYEQFF
TRBD2	TRBJ2-1	-	TRBV9	TGTGCCAGTGGTAGCGGGTACGGTAAAAATGAGCAGTTCTTC	CASGSGYGKNEQFF
TRBD2	TRBJ2-3	-	TRBV7-9	TGTGCCAGCAGCCCCGGGACTAGCGGCACAGATACGCAGTATTTT	CASSPGTSGTDTQYF
-	TRBJ1-5	few	TRBV2	TGTGCCAGCAGTGATTACGGCCTATGGGGTGACAATCAGCCCCAGCATTTT	CASSDYGLWGDNQPQHF
-	TRBJ2-1	-	TRBV5-6	TGTGCCAGCAGCTTGGGGGGTGCAGGGTCCTACAATGAGCAGTTCTTC	CASSLGGAGSYNEQFF
-	TRBJ2-1	-	TRBV9	TGTGCCAGCAGCCCCCACCGCGGAGGAGAAGGGCAGTTCTTC	CASSPHRGGEGQFF
TRBD2	TRBJ2-7	medium-sized	TRBV27	TGTGCCAGCAGTCCCAGCTACAGGGTAAAGATGTCTAGCGGGACCAACGAGCAGTACTTC	CASSPSYRVKMSSGTNEQYF
-	TRBJ2-7	-	TRBV7-9	TGTGCCAGCAGCTATACCCTACCCCCCTACGAGCAGTACTTC	CASSYTLPPYEQYF
-	TRBJ2-3	-	TRBV2	TGTGCCAGCAGTGAAACAGGGCTCTACACAGATACGCAGTATTTT	CASSETGLYTDTQYF
-	TRBJ2-1	-	TRBV15	TGTGCCACCAGCAGAGTAGTAAGCTCCTACAATGAGCAGTTCTTC	CATSRVVSSYNEQFF
-	TRBJ1-2	-	TRBV5-8	TGTGCCAGCAGCTTGAGGGGTATTCGGGGGAATGGCTACACCTTC	CASSLRGIRGNGYTF
-	TRBJ1-1	-	TRBV28	TGTGCCAGCAGTTCGGGACACTTTAAAATGAACACTGAAGCTTTCTTT	CASSSGHFKMNTEAFF
-	TRBJ2-7	few	TRBV27	TGTGCCAGCAGTTGGTTCGGCGGATACGAGCAGTACTTC	CASSWFGGYEQYF
-	TRBJ2-3	medium-sized	TRBV19	TGTGCCACCTCCCCACAAGAAGGGGGCACAGATACGCAGTATTTT	CATSPQEGGTDTQYF
TRBD1	TRBJ2-1	few	TRBV25-1	TGTGCCAGCAGTGAATATATAGGGGGCAGTGATGAGCAGTTCTTC	CASSEYIGGSDEQFF
TRBD2	TRBJ2-7	medium-sized	TRBV2	TGTGCCAGCACCGAGGGACTAGCGGCGTCCTACGAGCAGTACTTC	CASTEGLAASYEQYF
-	TRBJ2-7	-	TRBV6-1	TGTGCCAGCAGTGAAGGTAACACAGGGCACTACGAGCAGTACTTC	CASSEGNTGHYEQYF
-	TRBJ2-7	-	TRBV6-1	TGTGCCAGCAGTTGGGTGAAAAACTCCTACGAGCAGTACTTC	CASSWVKNSYEQYF
TRBD2	TRBJ2-1	-	TRBV27	TGTGCCAGCAGTCTGGGGACTACGGGCATATACAATGAGCAGTTCTTC	CASSLGTTGIYNEQFF
-	TRBJ2-7	few	TRBV11-3	TGTGCCAGCAGCCTAGGCCCCGCAAATGACAGACCCTACGAGCAGTACTTC	CASSLGPANDRPYEQYF
-	TRBJ2-3	few	TRBV4-3	TGCGCCAGCAGCCAAGATGATACGCAGTATTTT	CASSQDDTQYF
TRBD2	TRBJ2-7	few	TRBV5-6	TGTGCCAGCAGCTTGGAACTAGCGACCTACGAGCAGTACTTC	CASSLELATYEQYF
-	TRBJ1-2	medium-sized	TRBV9	TGTGCCAGCAGCGTAGGGTCAGGGTCCTACTATGGCTACACCTTC	CASSVGSGSYYGYTF
-	TRBJ2-7	-	TRBV19	TGTGCCAGTAGTATAGAATCAGGCTCCTACGAGCAGTACTTC	CASSIESGSYEQYF
-	TRBJ2-5	medium-sized	TRBV6-1	TGTGCCAGCAGTGAATGGGCAGTCTTAAAAGAGACCCAGTACTTC	CASSEWAVLKETQYF
-	TRBJ1-1	-	TRBV15	TGTGCCACCAGCAGAGATAAAGACAGAGGGAACACTGAAGCTTTCTTT	CATSRDKDRGNTEAFF